The clone carrying this TCR beta chain showed up many times. 5'RACE generated cDNA with 10-nucleotide random UMIs. Sequencing runs each generated in excess of 160 million TCR-beta sequences derived from 15-18 subjects. TCRdb passed the 5' RACE reads through MiXCR, listing each CDR3 protein once. The sample shows roughly 22,000 distinct CDR3 sequences, approximately 6.6% of them seen only once. Blood bank volunteers in Maryland, USA, served as healthy controls. Use was made of under 1.1 million CD4+ or CD8+ T cells in sorted libraries. CDR1 is MNHEY, CDR2 SMNVEV, per germline (reference sequence). This CDR3 comprises 15 residues. V gave up 5 bases and J gave up 4 bases, with 15 bases separating them. These data come from a study of neurological immune-mediated disorders.

The TCR originated in a man aged 18 to 29 in good health. The sample was CD8+ T cells from blood. The chain links TRBV27 to TRBJ2-1; possibly TRBD2 for D (6 bases). CDR3 nucleotide sequence: TGTGCCAGCAGTCCCCGGGGGACCTTTTACAATGAGCAGTTCTTC. This sequence encodes CASSPRGTFYNEQFF.